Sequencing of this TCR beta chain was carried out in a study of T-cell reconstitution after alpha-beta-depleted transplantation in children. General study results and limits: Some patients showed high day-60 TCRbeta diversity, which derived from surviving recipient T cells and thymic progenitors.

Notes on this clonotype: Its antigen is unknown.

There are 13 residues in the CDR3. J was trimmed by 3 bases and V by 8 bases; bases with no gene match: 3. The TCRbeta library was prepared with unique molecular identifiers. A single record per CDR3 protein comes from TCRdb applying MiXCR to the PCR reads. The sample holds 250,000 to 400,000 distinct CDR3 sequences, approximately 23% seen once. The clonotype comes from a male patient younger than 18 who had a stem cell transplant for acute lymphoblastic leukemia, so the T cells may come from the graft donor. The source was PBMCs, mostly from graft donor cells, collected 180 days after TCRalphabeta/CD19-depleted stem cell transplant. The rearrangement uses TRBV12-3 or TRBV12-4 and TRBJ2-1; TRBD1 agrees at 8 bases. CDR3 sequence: CASRDRNYNEQFF. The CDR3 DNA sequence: TGTGCCAGCCGGGACAGGAACTACAATGAGCAGTTCTTC.